This T cell receptor (beta chain) is drawn from a study of blood T cell repertoires in COVID-19. Study-wide background: COVID-19 samples from acute and convalescent phases originated in the United States, Italy and Spain.

Only in-frame clones appear in the TCRdb table, and some are missing; sequencing was by immunoSEQ multiplex PCR. Of about 130,000 clones detected, around 83% appear once; the ten largest clones hold roughly 3%. Note on this clone: This same CDR3 is encoded by further DNA sequences in the sample.

CDR1 and CDR2 from the germline V gene are LNHDA and SQIVND (reference sequence). This CDR3 is 19 amino acids long. J was trimmed by 2 bases and V by 6 bases; bases with no gene match: 14. The receptor's source is an elderly woman with COVID-19, enrolled during active disease. The chain recombines TRBV19 with TRBJ1-5; 12 bases map to TRBD1. Material: peripheral blood. CDR3 in DNA: TGTGCCAGTAGATCCGCGGGACAGGGGGCTTTAGGCGGCAATCAGCCCCAGCATTTT. It translates to CASRSAGQGALGGNQPQHF. Drawing the rest from reference TRBV19 and TRBJ1-5, the complete variable domain is DGGITQSPKYLFRKEGQNVTLSCEQNLNHDAMYWYRQDPGQGLRLIYYSQIVNDFQKGDIAEGYSVSREKKESFPLTVTSAQKNPTAFYLCASRSAGQGALGGNQPQHFGDGTRLSIL.